The TCR beta chain described here comes from a study of T cell responses to AZD1222 COVID-19 vaccine. Points from the study as a whole: White British people made up most donors, females outnumbered males, and clonal diversity was possibly underestimated.

There are 15 residues in the CDR3. Trimming at V came to 5 bases and at J to 4 bases, leaving 6 bases not matched to a gene. Germline V gene data show CDR1 as SEHNR and CDR2 as FQNEAQ (reference sequence). Assay used: immunoSEQ multiplex PCR; TCRdb lists only in-frame clones, some missing. The table records approximately 100,000 clones, 90% to 95% of them present only once. As to this clone: Its antigen is as yet unknown.

Sequences were derived from peripheral blood, sampled on day 0 of AZD1222 vaccination. This chain connects TRBV7-9 to TRBJ1-2; 11 bases align to TRBD1. This TCR was recovered from an adult in good health. The CDR3 bases are TGTGCCAGCAGCCAGAGGACAGGGGGCAGCTATGGCTACACCTTC. Protein sequence: CASSQRTGGSYGYTF.